Listed below are T cell receptor beta chains from one sample, sequenced in a study of cytomegalovirus exposure and HLA in healthy donors. TCRdb's table, derived via immunoSEQ multiplex PCR, lists solely in-frame clones and lacks some. The sample has around 73,000 clones; around nine tenths are singletons. Source material: PBMCs. These receptors came from a woman aged 18-35 years in good health and CMV-seropositive. CDR3s include the opening cysteine and the closing phenylalanine or tryptophan. Fields, in order: clone size, J gene, D gene, V gene, CDR3 DNA, CDR3 protein. A D gene is named only where the DNA matches it firmly. Clone size is shown for a subset of rows, as once, few, many or a class of expanded clone.

clone_size: .
j_call: TRBJ2-1
d_call: TRBD2
v_call: TRBV4-2
cdr3_nt: TGTGCCAGCGCCAACCCTGGGCTAGCGGGGGGCAATGAGCAGTTCTTC
cdr3_aa: CASANPGLAGGNEQFF

clone_size: .
j_call: TRBJ1-1
d_call: .
v_call: TRBV7-2
cdr3_nt: TGTGCCAGCAGCTTAGAGGAGGGAATGAACACTGAAGCTTTCTTT
cdr3_aa: CASSLEEGMNTEAFF

clone_size: .
j_call: TRBJ2-3
d_call: .
v_call: TRBV11-2
cdr3_nt: TGTGCCAGCAGCTTCGGGACTTTCACAGATACGCAGTATTTT
cdr3_aa: CASSFGTFTDTQYF

clone_size: .
j_call: TRBJ1-2
d_call: TRBD1
v_call: TRBV7-9
cdr3_nt: TGTGCCAGCAGCTTAGCGACAGGGGATAATGGCTACACCTTC
cdr3_aa: CASSLATGDNGYTF

clone_size: .
j_call: TRBJ2-1
d_call: TRBD2
v_call: TRBV30
cdr3_nt: TGTGCCGGACACTACCCGGGGGGGGCGATTTACAATGAGCAGTTCTTC
cdr3_aa: CAGHYPGGAIYNEQFF

clone_size: .
j_call: TRBJ1-1
d_call: .
v_call: TRBV2
cdr3_nt: TGTGCCAGCGAAAAGGAGGAGGTCACTGAAGCTTTCTTT
cdr3_aa: CASEKEEVTEAFF

clone_size: .
j_call: TRBJ1-1
d_call: .
v_call: TRBV5-1
cdr3_nt: TGCGCCAGCAGCTTGTCCCGGGGGAAGAACACTGAAGCTTTCTTT
cdr3_aa: CASSLSRGKNTEAFF

clone_size: once
j_call: TRBJ2-7
d_call: .
v_call: TRBV5-4
cdr3_nt: TGTGCCAGCAGCTTGGTTCCGGGCTCCTACGAGCAGTACTTC
cdr3_aa: CASSLVPGSYEQYF

clone_size: .
j_call: TRBJ1-5
d_call: .
v_call: TRBV19
cdr3_nt: TGTGCCAGTAGTATAGAGCGGGGAGCGGAGCCCCAGCATTTT
cdr3_aa: CASSIERGAEPQHF

clone_size: .
j_call: TRBJ1-2
d_call: TRBD1
v_call: TRBV5-5
cdr3_nt: TGTGCCAGCAGCTTGTCGGGACAGTTCGCGTATGGCTACACCTTC
cdr3_aa: CASSLSGQFAYGYTF

clone_size: .
j_call: TRBJ2-1
d_call: TRBD2
v_call: TRBV2
cdr3_nt: TGTGCCAGCAGTGAAGTTTTTTCAAGTGGGAGGGCCTACAATGAGCAGTTCTTC
cdr3_aa: CASSEVFSSGRAYNEQFF

clone_size: .
j_call: TRBJ2-3
d_call: TRBD2
v_call: TRBV6-5
cdr3_nt: TGTGCCAGCAGTTACCGGCGGGGGGTGAAAGATACGCAGTATTTT
cdr3_aa: CASSYRRGVKDTQYF

clone_size: .
j_call: TRBJ1-2
d_call: .
v_call: TRBV7-8
cdr3_nt: TGTGCCAGCAGCTTAGATCGGGGACTCTTTGGCTACACCTTC
cdr3_aa: CASSLDRGLFGYTF

clone_size: many
j_call: TRBJ2-3
d_call: TRBD2
v_call: TRBV28
cdr3_nt: TGTGCCAGCAGTCCCCCACTAGCGGGGGCTCACACAGATACGCAGTATTTT
cdr3_aa: CASSPPLAGAHTDTQYF

clone_size: .
j_call: TRBJ2-5
d_call: TRBD1
v_call: TRBV19
cdr3_nt: TGTGCCAGTAGTAGGACAGGGGGCGTAGAGACCCAGTACTTC
cdr3_aa: CASSRTGGVETQYF

clone_size: .
j_call: TRBJ1-3
d_call: .
v_call: TRBV5-4
cdr3_nt: TGTGCCAGCAGCTTGGTAGGGGGTGGAAACACCATATATTTT
cdr3_aa: CASSLVGGGNTIYF

clone_size: .
j_call: TRBJ2-7
d_call: TRBD1
v_call: TRBV10-1
cdr3_nt: TGCGCCAGCAGTGTGGGACAGGGTGGAGAGCAGTACTTC
cdr3_aa: CASSVGQGGEQYF

clone_size: .
j_call: TRBJ2-7
d_call: .
v_call: TRBV2
cdr3_nt: TGTGCCAGCAGTGGGGGGGGGCTGGCCTACGAGCAGTACTTC
cdr3_aa: CASSGGGLAYEQYF

clone_size: few
j_call: TRBJ1-2
d_call: .
v_call: TRBV19
cdr3_nt: TGTGCCAGTAGTATTGACCTAGCTAACTATGGCTACACCTTC
cdr3_aa: CASSIDLANYGYTF

clone_size: once
j_call: TRBJ2-3
d_call: TRBD2
v_call: TRBV4-2
cdr3_nt: TGTGCCAGCAGCCAAGATCCGCGACTAGCCACAGATACGCAGTATTTT
cdr3_aa: CASSQDPRLATDTQYF

clone_size: .
j_call: TRBJ1-6
d_call: .
v_call: TRBV27
cdr3_nt: TGTGCCAGCAGTTGGGCAGCCACCTATTATTCACCCCTCCACTTT
cdr3_aa: CASSWAATYYSPLHF

clone_size: .
j_call: TRBJ2-1
d_call: TRBD2
v_call: TRBV13
cdr3_nt: TGTGCCAGCAGCACCGGGACTAGCGGGGGGAATCAGCAGTTCTTC
cdr3_aa: CASSTGTSGGNQQFF

clone_size: .
j_call: TRBJ1-5
d_call: .
v_call: TRBV5-6
cdr3_nt: TGTGCCAGCAGCTCCGGACCGGCGGCGGGTCAGCCCCAGCATTTT
cdr3_aa: CASSSGPAAGQPQHF